Presented here are 16 T cell receptor beta chains from one specimen sequenced in a study of T cell repertoires in cytomegalovirus infection. One entry per CDR3 protein results from TCRdb running MiXCR on the reads. The sample lists hundreds of thousands of distinct CDR3 sequences; roughly 9.3% were seen once. Sequencing used PBMCs. The receptors come from a human donor in good health (CMV status not recorded). Some clones in this sample may be carry-over from other donors' samples.

This clonotype was observed a few times. The rearrangement joins TRBV20-1 to TRBJ2-6; D may be TRBD1 (5 bases). Trimming removed 6 bases from V and 1 base from J, with 10 bases in between. Looked up from germline, CDR1 is DFQATT and CDR2 is SNEGSKA (reference sequence). CDR3 length equals 14 residues. CDR3 in amino acids: CSALRVSGANVLTF. As DNA, the CDR3 is TGCAGTGCGCTCAGGGTTTCTGGGGCCAACGTCCTGACTTTC.

This clonotype was found many times. The chain is built from TRBV10-3 and TRBJ2-5, with D hard to call. Germline V gene sequence: CDR1 ENHRY, CDR2 SYGVKD. V was pared by 0 bases and J by 5 bases, with 10 bases between. The CDR3 runs 14 residues. The CDR3 nucleotides read TGTGCCATCAGTGAGTCGGTCAGCGTCGAGACCCAGTACTTC. It yields the protein CAISESVSVETQYF.

This clonotype has a count of ten or more. V is TRBV29-1 and J is TRBJ1-1; D call uncertain. Germline lookup yields CDR1 SQVTM and CDR2 ANQGSEA. V lost 7 bases and J 1 base, leaving 13 bases between the germline ends. The CDR3 covers 13 residues. Here the CDR3 reads CSAARGGNTEAFF. The DNA of the CDR3 is TGCAGCGCTGCGCGCGGCGGGAACACTGAAGCTTTCTTT.

A single count supports this clonotype. This chain connects TRBV10-3 to TRBJ2-1, with TRBD2 as a possible D gene (5 bases). Germline lookup yields CDR1 ENHRY and CDR2 SYGVKD. The ends were cut back, 2 bases at V and 0 bases at J, with 14 bases in the middle. The length of the CDR3 is 17 residues. The CDR3 coding sequence is TGTGCCATCAGTGAGGGGATGAGCGGCCTCTCCTACAATGAGCAGTTCTTC. This gives the protein CAISEGMSGLSYNEQFF.

The CDR3 is CSAREPTGGQETQYF. In DNA form, the CDR3 reads TGCAGTGCTAGAGAACCGACAGGGGGCCAAGAGACCCAGTACTTC. This chain links TRBV20-1 with TRBJ2-5; 9 bases line up with TRBD1. V gave up 0 bases and J gave up 1 base; unmatched junction bases: 3. Germline V gene lookup returns CDR1 DFQATT and CDR2 SNEGSKA (reference sequence). The CDR3 is 15 amino acids.

This clonotype was counted between two and nine times. This chain connects TRBV28 to TRBJ1-2; 9 nucleotides line up with TRBD1. Germline CDR1 and CDR2: MDHEN and SYDVKM. This CDR3 has 13 residues. The trim removed 7 bases at V and 8 bases at J, leaving 8 bases unmatched. The CDR3 here is CASITGQGRGYTF. CDR3 DNA: TGTGCCAGCATTACCGGACAGGGGAGAGGCTACACCTTC.

This clonotype appeared many times. V usage is TRBV7-2 and J usage is TRBJ2-1; D unresolved. V was cut by 0 bases and J by 15 bases, with 18 bases left in between. This CDR3 has 14 residues. Germline lookup yields CDR1 SGHTA and CDR2 FQGNSA. The CDR3 sequence: CASSLAGRPNIRFF. The CDR3 DNA is TGTGCCAGCAGCTTAGCAGGAAGGCCGAATATCCGGTTCTTC.

This clonotype was counted many times. The CDR3 spells CSARDLAGGPVDEQFF. The CDR3 bases are TGCAGTGCTAGAGATCTAGCGGGGGGGCCGGTAGATGAGCAGTTCTTC. This chain links TRBV20-1 with TRBJ2-1; TRBD2 aligns across 12 bases. CDR1 is DFQATT, CDR2 SNEGSKA, per germline (reference sequence). This CDR3 contains 16 residues. The V segment lost 0 bases and the J segment 8 bases; nucleotides outside the gene matches: 8.

This chain links TRBV29-1 with TRBJ1-1; weak D call: TRBD1 (5 bases). This CDR3 region has 13 residues. The germline CDR1 and CDR2 sequences are SQVTM and ANQGSEA. V lost 7 bases and J 3 bases, leaving 15 bases between the germline ends. This chain's CDR3 is CSALGTEHTEAFF. As DNA, the CDR3 is TGCAGCGCCCTAGGGACCGAGCACACTGAAGCTTTCTTT.

This clonotype has at least ten counts. The CDR3, as DNA: TGTGCCAGCAGCTTAGTCGGATCACCCCTCCACTTT. Translation: CASSLVGSPLHF. V usage is TRBV7-2 and J usage is TRBJ1-6; D is uncertain. Germline assignment: CDR1 SGHTA and CDR2 FQGNSA. CDR3 length: 12 residues. The ends were cut back, 1 base at V and 10 bases at J, with 5 bases in the middle.

This clonotype showed up just a few times. The chain joins TRBV10-3 to TRBJ1-2; D perhaps matches TRBD1 (5 bases). V was pared by 6 bases and J by 7 bases, with 18 bases between. Germline V gene lookup returns CDR1 ENHRY and CDR2 SYGVKD. This CDR3 comprises 14 residues. The CDR3: CAIREDTEGGGYTF. In DNA form, the CDR3 reads TGTGCCATCAGGGAGGACACAGAGGGTGGTGGCTACACCTTC.

In its sample, this clonotype was seen many times. The chain has TRBV10-3 and TRBJ2-2; 7 bases are a match to TRBD2. V lost 6 bases to trimming and J lost 2 bases; unmatched junction nucleotides: 6. The CDR3 runs 15 residues. CDR1 ENHRY and CDR2 SYGVKD come from the germline V gene. This CDR3 is CAIREGLQNTGELFF. CDR3 coding DNA: TGTGCCATCAGGGAGGGACTACAAAACACCGGGGAGCTGTTTTTT.

CDR3 amino acids: CASSPQDREGYEQYF. CDR3 sequence (DNA): TGTGCCAGCTCACCCCAGGACAGGGAAGGCTACGAGCAGTACTTC. V is TRBV18 and J is TRBJ2-7, with 8 bases lining up with TRBD1. This CDR3 is built from 15 residues. Germline trimming cut 3 bases from V and 3 bases from J; bases unmatched to any gene: 7. CDR1 and CDR2 (germline): KGHSH, LQKENI.

The chain links TRBV5-4 to TRBJ2-7; maybe TRBD2 (5 bases). In germline, CDR1 is SGHNT, CDR2 YYREEE (reference sequence). The V end lost 4 bases, the J end lost 4 bases, and 15 bases lay between the germline ends. This CDR3 is 14 amino acids long. In DNA, the CDR3 is TGTGCCAGCAGCCACGGGGTTAACCCGTACGAGCAGTACTTC. Encoded protein: CASSHGVNPYEQYF.

Turning to this clonotype: A much larger clonotype is one base distant, so this may be a read error. The chain links TRBV12-3 or TRBV12-4 to TRBJ2-1; D gene uncertain. Trimming removed 1 base from V and 8 bases from J, with 9 bases in between. The CDR3 runs 13 residues. CDR3 sequence reads: CASSLGDSDEQFF. In DNA form, the CDR3 reads TGTGCCAGCAGTTTAGGTGACTCGGATGAGCAGTTCTTC.

This clonotype has only a few counts. This chain uses TRBV20-1 with TRBJ2-7, with 7 bases matching TRBD2. The V gene end was trimmed by 3 bases and the J gene end by 4 bases; junction bases not matched to a gene: 3. This CDR3 is built from 12 residues. The germline CDR1 and CDR2 sequences are DFQATT and SNEGSKA (reference sequence). The CDR3 is CSASGGKYEQYF. In nucleotides, the CDR3 is TGCAGTGCTAGCGGGGGGAAGTACGAGCAGTACTTC.